This is a list of T cell receptor beta chains from one sample in a study of blood T cell repertoires in COVID-19. Method: immunoSEQ multiplex PCR; TCRdb's copy keeps in-frame clones and lacks some. In the table there are 130,000 to 150,000 clones, roughly 80% of which are singletons. Sequenced sample: peripheral blood. All receptors come from a woman of 80 years or more in a cohort sampled during active or convalescent COVID-19. The CDR3 runs from the conserved cysteine through the conserved F or W. D genes are given only for firm matches. Clone size is shown for a subset of rows, as once, few, many or a class of expanded clone.

TRBJ1-4	.	TRBV28	.	CASSLTGGAWKLFF	TGTGCCAGCAGTTTAACTGGGGGCGCTTGGAAACTGTTTTTT
TRBJ1-6	.	TRBV19	.	CASSISGFRSPLHF	TGTGCCAGTAGTATCTCGGGGTTTCGGTCACCCCTCCACTTT
TRBJ1-3	.	TRBV19	TRBD1	CASSITGASGNTIYF	TGTGCCAGTAGTATTACAGGGGCCTCTGGAAACACCATATATTTT
TRBJ1-2	.	TRBV5-5	.	CASSLVTGGDGYTF	TGTGCCAGCAGCTTGGTGACTGGCGGGGATGGCTACACCTTC
TRBJ1-5	.	TRBV18	TRBD1	CASSRGTGVNQPQHF	TGTGCCAGCTCACGCGGGACAGGGGTCAATCAGCCCCAGCATTTT
TRBJ2-1	.	TRBV7-3	.	CASSLGLNNEQFF	TGTGCCAGCAGCTTGGGACTTAACAATGAGCAGTTCTTC
TRBJ1-1	.	TRBV5-4	.	CASSLESQVGEAFF	TGTGCCAGCAGCTTGGAATCCCAGGTGGGTGAAGCTTTCTTT
TRBJ2-5	.	TRBV11-2	TRBD2	CASSLDPSGGGETQYF	TGTGCCAGCAGCTTAGATCCTAGCGGGGGCGGGGAGACCCAGTACTTC
TRBJ2-3	.	TRBV6-5	TRBD2	CATVVTSGTDTQYF	TGTGCCACCGTCGTGACTAGCGGCACAGATACGCAGTATTTT
TRBJ1-1	few	TRBV7-2	.	CASSSQGMNTEAFF	TGTGCCAGCAGCTCACAGGGCATGAACACTGAAGCTTTCTTT